These T cell receptor beta chains were read from a single sample in a study of graft-versus-host responses after intestinal transplantation. Their antigens are not known. Sequencing was performed with immunoSEQ multiplex PCR; in TCRdb, only in-frame clones are kept and a portion is missing. This sample has 75,000 to 100,000 clones; roughly 91% occur once, and the top ten carry 0.45% to 0.6%. This specimen was unstimulated CD8+ T cells sorted from spleen or lymph node cells, taken before intestinal transplant. The receptors here all came from a human donor who received an intestinal transplant. The CDR3 runs from the conserved cysteine through the conserved F or W. Fields, in order: D gene, V gene, clone size, J gene, CDR3 DNA, CDR3 protein. D genes are given only for firm matches. Size is stated for part of the rows, as once, few or many counts, or as a class when the clone is expanded.

TRBD2,TRBV10-2,.,TRBJ2-4,TGCGCCCCCTCGGGTCCCCTAGCGGGAGTGGGGGCCAAAAACATTCAGTACTTC,CAPSGPLAGVGAKNIQYF
TRBD1,TRBV6-6,.,TRBJ2-5,TGTGCCAGCAGTACAGGGACAGGGGGGTACCAAGAGACCCAGTACTTC,CASSTGTGGYQETQYF
.,TRBV30,.,TRBJ1-1,TGTGCCTGGAGTGTATCGGGGTTGGGCACTGAAGCTTTCTTT,CAWSVSGLGTEAFF
.,TRBV28,.,TRBJ1-1,TGTGCCAGCAGACCCAACTACATAGACAGCCCAGAAGCTTTCTTT,CASRPNYIDSPEAFF
TRBD1,TRBV19,few,TRBJ2-7,TGTGCCAGTAGTATCGGGACAGGGGGATCTGGGGAGCAGTACTTC,CASSIGTGGSGEQYF
TRBD2,TRBV10-2,once,TRBJ2-1,TGCGCCAGCAGTGCCGGGGGGGTTGAGAACAATGAGCAGTTCTTC,CASSAGGVENNEQFF
.,TRBV19,.,TRBJ1-2,TGTGCCAGTAGGAGGAACGTCATTAACTATGGCTACACCTTC,CASRRNVINYGYTF
.,TRBV9,.,TRBJ1-3,TGTGCCAGCAGCGTAGAAGGGGTTTCAGGAAACACCATATATTTT,CASSVEGVSGNTIYF
.,TRBV13,.,TRBJ2-7,TGTGCCAGCAGCCAAAACTACGAGCAGTACTTC,CASSQNYEQYF
TRBD1,TRBV13,few,TRBJ2-1,TGTGCCAGCAGCTTGGACAGGGGTTTTCTCAATGAGCAGTTCTTC,CASSLDRGFLNEQFF
TRBD1,TRBV13,once,TRBJ2-7,TGTGCCAGCAGCATCGCTCAAGGGACAGGGAGGGGGGGGTCCTACGAGCAGTACTTC,CASSIAQGTGRGGSYEQYF
TRBD2,TRBV19,.,TRBJ2-7,TGTGCCAGTAGTAGTCTAGCGGGAGGCTACGAGCAGTACTTC,CASSSLAGGYEQYF
TRBD2,TRBV6-5,.,TRBJ2-1,TGTGCCAGCAGTTACCCGACTAGCGGGGGGTACAATGAGCAGTTCTTC,CASSYPTSGGYNEQFF
TRBD1,TRBV6-5,.,TRBJ2-7,TGTGCCAGCAGCCGCTACAGGGGGCATCGCTACGAGCAGTACTTC,CASSRYRGHRYEQYF
.,TRBV7-2,.,TRBJ1-2,TGTGCCAGCAGCTTAGAGTACAGCACCTATGGCTACACCTTC,CASSLEYSTYGYTF
.,TRBV27,.,TRBJ1-2,TGTGCCAGCAGTTTATCGGCAGGGCAAGGCGCTAACTATGGCTACACCTTC,CASSLSAGQGANYGYTF
.,TRBV13,.,TRBJ2-7,TGTGCCAGCAGCCCACCCCGTTACGGAGGATTCTACGAGCAGTACTTC,CASSPPRYGGFYEQYF
TRBD2,TRBV11-2,.,TRBJ2-5,TGTGCCAGCAGCTTACTGGCGGGAGAAGAGACCCAGTACTTC,CASSLLAGEETQYF
TRBD1,TRBV6-6,.,TRBJ1-5,TGTGCCAGCAGTTACCCAGGGGGCGTGCAGCCCCAGCATTTT,CASSYPGGVQPQHF
TRBD2,TRBV28,.,TRBJ2-1,TGTGCCAGCAGTTCTAGCGGGGATGACAATGAGCAGTTCTTC,CASSSSGDDNEQFF
.,TRBV5-6,.,TRBJ2-7,TGTGCCAGCAGCCAACAGGGCCCCGAGCAGTACTTC,CASSQQGPEQYF
.,TRBV14,.,TRBJ2-1,TGTGCCAGCAGCAAACTATTTGGCCCCAATGAGCAGTTCTTC,CASSKLFGPNEQFF
TRBD1,TRBV5-4,once,TRBJ1-2,TGTGCCAGCAGCTTGCAGGACAGGGGGCAAGGTGGCTACACCTTC,CASSLQDRGQGGYTF
TRBD2,TRBV2,.,TRBJ2-1,TGTGCCAGCACCCTTATACCGGGACTAGCGGGCAATGAGCAGTTCTTC,CASTLIPGLAGNEQFF
.,TRBV27,.,TRBJ2-2,TGTGCCAGCAGTTTATGGGGAGCAAACACCGGGGAGCTGTTTTTT,CASSLWGANTGELFF
.,TRBV7-9,.,TRBJ1-2,TGTGCCAGCAGCTTAGCGCTCGGGGCGGGAGGCTACACCTTC,CASSLALGAGGYTF
TRBD2,TRBV6-5,.,TRBJ2-1,TGTGCCAGCAGCCGACTAGCGGGGGGCGAAAATGAGCAGTTCTTC,CASSRLAGGENEQFF
.,TRBV28,.,TRBJ2-1,TGTGCCAGCCGGCAAGCGGGCGGGAATGAGCAGTTCTTC,CASRQAGGNEQFF
.,TRBV9,.,TRBJ1-1,TGTGCCAGCAGCCACCCCTTAGAGGACTCGGGAACTGAAGCTTTCTTT,CASSHPLEDSGTEAFF
TRBD1,TRBV27,once,TRBJ1-2,TGTGCCAGCAGTTTTACCCGGACAGGTTGGGTTGACTATGGCTACACCTTC,CASSFTRTGWVDYGYTF
TRBD2,TRBV14,.,TRBJ2-7,TGTGCCAGCAGCCAAGAGGCGAACGGGGGGGAGTCCTACGAGCAGTACTTC,CASSQEANGGESYEQYF
.,TRBV27,.,TRBJ2-3,TGTGCCAGCAGTCATTATTGGTCCCCCGGAGATACGCAGTATTTT,CASSHYWSPGDTQYF
.,TRBV2,.,TRBJ2-3,TGTGCCAGAAGCGGGACAGGTGCAGATACGCAGTATTTT,CARSGTGADTQYF
.,TRBV15,.,TRBJ1-5,TGTGCCACCAGCAGATCCATCGCTAGGGTCAGGGGATGGCAGCCCCAGCATTTT,CATSRSIARVRGWQPQHF
TRBD1,TRBV9,once,TRBJ1-4,TGTGCCAGCAGCGAGTCCGGGACAGGGAATGAAAAACTGTTTTTT,CASSESGTGNEKLFF
.,TRBV21-1,.,TRBJ2-7,TGTGCCAGCAGCAAAGCCTTTAGGGGGATTCCCTACGAGCAGTACTTC,CASSKAFRGIPYEQYF
TRBD2,TRBV27,.,TRBJ2-7,TGTGCCAGCACCCCTCGGACTAGCGGGAGCTACGAGCAGTACTTC,CASTPRTSGSYEQYF